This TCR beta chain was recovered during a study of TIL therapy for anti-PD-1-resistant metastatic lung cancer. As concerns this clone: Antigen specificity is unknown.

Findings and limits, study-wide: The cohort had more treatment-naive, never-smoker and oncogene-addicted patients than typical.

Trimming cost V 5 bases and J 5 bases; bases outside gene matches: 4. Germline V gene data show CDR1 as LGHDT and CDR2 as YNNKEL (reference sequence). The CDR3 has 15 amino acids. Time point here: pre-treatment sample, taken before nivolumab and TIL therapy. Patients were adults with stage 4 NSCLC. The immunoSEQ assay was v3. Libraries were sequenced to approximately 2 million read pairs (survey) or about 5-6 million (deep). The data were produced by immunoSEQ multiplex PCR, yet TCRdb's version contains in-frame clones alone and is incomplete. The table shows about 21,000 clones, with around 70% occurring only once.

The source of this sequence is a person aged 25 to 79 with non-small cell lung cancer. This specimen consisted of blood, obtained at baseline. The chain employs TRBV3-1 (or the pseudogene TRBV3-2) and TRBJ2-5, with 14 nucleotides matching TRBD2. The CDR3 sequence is CASSFGTSGSETQYF. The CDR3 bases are TGTGCCAGCAGCTTTGGGACTAGCGGGAGTGAGACCCAGTACTTC.